The sequence of this T cell receptor beta chain was determined in a study of monozygotic twins with inflammatory bowel disease. The UMIs carried a 6-nucleotide sample barcode, and they were added by template switching. For each CDR3 protein, TCRdb gives one entry from its re-call of the 5' RACE reads, without DNA. Seen in this sample are more than 300,000 distinct CDR3 sequences; the ten most common clones hold 2% to 3%. This TCR was recovered from a human donor with ulcerative colitis or Crohn's disease, or a healthy co-twin of an affected twin (not recorded which). Sequencing used blood.

CDR3 amino acids: CASSDRGSSYEQYF. J is TRBJ2-7 and V is TRBV18; lacking DNA, the TRBD2 call made by TCRdb goes unchecked. Germline assignment: CDR1 KGHSH and CDR2 LQKENI. The CDR3 runs to 14 residues.